The sequence of this T cell receptor beta chain was determined in a study of CD8 T cells in Susac syndrome. Random hexamers were used to reverse transcribe the RNA input (about 0.5 to 1 ug). Amplification of TCR beta CDR3 across 54 Vbeta and 13 Jbeta was performed with immunoSEQ multiplex PCR. TCRdb re-called the immunoSEQ multiplex PCR reads through MiXCR, storing one row per CDR3 protein. The sample gives 350,000 to 550,000 distinct CDR3 sequences, roughly 85% of which show up once; around 0.12% is in the top ten. Trimming cost V 6 bases and J 1 base, with 8 bases left between them. CDR3 length: 13 amino acids. The V gene's germline CDR1 is MNHEY and CDR2 SVGAGI. The multiple sclerosis controls comprised treatment-naive patients whose relapsing-remitting disease was stable or active.

The rearrangement links TRBV6-5 to TRBJ2-3; the D is unclear. This clonotype originated in a human donor with multiple sclerosis. The sequencing input was CD8+ T cells from PBMCs. The CDR3 spells CASSQAGTDTQYF. CDR3 bases: TGTGCCAGCAGCCAAGCTGGCACAGATACGCAGTATTTT.